This entry lists 19 T cell receptor beta chains sequenced from one sample in a study of shared clonotypes between healthy human individuals. The table came from immunoSEQ multiplex PCR; TCRdb's copy has only in-frame clones and leaves some out. The sample holds some 2.1 million clones, roughly 94% seen once. Naive CD8 cells, CD45RO-negative and positively selected for CCR7, excluded terminally differentiated effector memory CD45RA+ cells. Sequencing input: naive CD8+ T cells sorted from blood. The receptors shown here come from a man younger than 35 in good health.

V and J are TRBV27 and TRBJ1-6; 9 bases are a match to TRBD1. Germline-derived CDR1 and CDR2 are MNHEY and SMNVEV (reference sequence). After removal of 6 bases from V and 10 bases from J, the junction contained 7 bases not matched to a gene. The CDR3 is 14 residues long. CDR3 in amino acids: CASRMGQGGSPLHF. For the CDR3, the DNA is TGTGCCAGCAGGATGGGACAGGGTGGCTCACCCCTCCACTTT.

The rearrangement uses TRBV19 and TRBJ1-2; 7 bases fit TRBD1. The trim removed 3 bases at V and 4 bases at J, leaving 8 bases unmatched. CDR3 length equals 15 residues. Germline-derived CDR1 and CDR2 are LNHDA and SQIVND (reference sequence). This CDR3 reads CASSIDDREVYGYTF. The DNA of the CDR3 is TGTGCCAGTAGTATCGACGACAGGGAGGTCTATGGCTACACCTTC.

The chain joins TRBV19 to TRBJ2-7; TRBD2 agrees at 9 bases. Germline values: CDR1 LNHDA, CDR2 SQIVND (reference sequence). V was pared by 5 bases and J by 0 bases, with 8 bases of the junction left unmatched. CDR3 length: 16 residues. CDR3: CASSPGLALSSYEQYF. For the CDR3, the DNA is TGTGCCAGTAGTCCCGGACTAGCGTTGAGCTCCTACGAGCAGTACTTC.

The gene calls are TRBV7-9 and TRBJ1-4; maybe TRBD1 (5 bases). Germline CDR1 reads SEHNR; CDR2 reads FQNEAQ (reference sequence). V shed 5 bases and J shed 13 bases, with 20 bases lying between them. The CDR3 covers 14 residues. CDR3 sequence: CASSATTGTGGLFF. CDR3 DNA: TGTGCCAGCAGCGCCACAACGGGGACCGGTGGACTGTTTTTT.

The J gene is TRBJ2-5, the V gene TRBV28, with 11 nucleotides matching TRBD2. V shed 6 bases, J shed 5 bases, and the junction held 8 bases outside the gene matches. Germline V gene lookup returns CDR1 MDHEN and CDR2 SYDVKM. This CDR3 is built from 15 residues. The DNA for the CDR3 is TGTGCCAGCAGCCTAGCGGGGGGCCCATCGGAGACCCAGTACTTC. The encoded protein is CASSLAGGPSETQYF.

The V call is TRBV29-1, the J call TRBJ1-1, with D unclear. The CDR3 extends over 15 amino acids. CDR1 and CDR2 from the germline V gene are SQVTM and ANQGSEA. V was cut by 8 bases and J by 1 base, with 20 bases left in between. CDR3 coding DNA: TGCAGCTCTCTCGAAGAAGTGCGGGGGAACACTGAAGCTTTCTTT. It codes for CSSLEEVRGNTEAFF.

On this clone: At the DNA level, this CDR3 is encoded by other sequences in the same sample as well. The chain recombines TRBV27 with TRBJ1-5; possible D gene TRBD1, 5 bases. The V end was cut by 0 bases, the J end by 2 bases, with 11 bases between. CDR3 length: 16 amino acids. Germline-derived CDR1 and CDR2 are MNHEY and SMNVEV (reference sequence). This CDR3 is CASSLSGGEGNQPQHF. CDR3 in DNA: TGTGCCAGCAGTTTATCGGGGGGTGAGGGCAATCAGCCCCAGCATTTT.

This chain links TRBV11-3 with TRBJ2-1, with 8 nucleotides matching TRBD1. Per the germline V gene, CDR1 is SGHNT and CDR2 is YENEEA. This CDR3 has 13 residues. Trimming took 5 bases from V and 7 from J; bases not matched to a gene: 4. The CDR3 reads CASSRTGTNEQFF. As DNA, the CDR3 is TGTGCCAGCAGCCGGACAGGGACGAATGAGCAGTTCTTC.

The chain couples TRBV6-6 to TRBJ2-5; 9 nucleotides line up with TRBD2. Germline V gene data show CDR1 as MNHNY and CDR2 as SVGAGI (reference sequence). The CDR3 totals 15 residues. With 5 bases clipped from V and 3 bases from J, the junction kept 7 bases outside the gene matches. The CDR3 is CASSDRLADEETQYF. The CDR3 coding sequence is TGTGCCAGCAGTGATCGACTAGCGGACGAAGAGACCCAGTACTTC.

The V call is TRBV5-1, the J call TRBJ2-7, with D perhaps matching TRBD2 (5 bases). V lost 2 bases, J lost 3 bases, and 6 bases lay in between. The CDR3 runs 12 residues. The V gene's germline CDR1 is SGHRS and CDR2 YFSETQ. The CDR3 DNA follows: TGCGCCAGCAGCTTCCGGGGCTACGAGCAGTACTTC. This sequence encodes CASSFRGYEQYF.

This rearrangement joins TRBV7-9 to TRBJ2-3; D ambiguous. Germline V gene sequence: CDR1 SEHNR, CDR2 FQNEAQ (reference sequence). V lost 5 bases to trimming and J lost 3 bases, with 15 bases between them. The CDR3 has 15 amino acids. For the CDR3, the DNA is TGTGCCAGCAGCCTAAATCTGGAGTCAACAGATACGCAGTATTTT. Amino acids: CASSLNLESTDTQYF.

The CDR3 region is CASSLSSAGTDTQYF. CDR3 in DNA: TGTGCCAGCAGTTTATCAAGCGCGGGCACAGATACGCAGTATTTT. This chain uses TRBV27 with TRBJ2-3, with unresolved D. Trimming removed 0 bases at V and 1 base at J, with 8 bases between. CDR3 length: 15 residues. Per the germline V gene, CDR1 is MNHEY and CDR2 is SMNVEV (reference sequence).

The chain is built from TRBV5-1 and TRBJ2-7, with 9 bases fitting TRBD1. The V gene end was trimmed by 6 bases and the J gene end by 3 bases; junction bases not matched to a gene: 10. The germline V gene has CDR1 SGHRS and CDR2 YFSETQ. The CDR3 runs to 15 residues. DNA of the CDR3: TGCGCCAGCAAGATTGGACAGGGGATACTCTACGAGCAGTACTTC. Translating gives CASKIGQGILYEQYF.

The chain has TRBV7-9 and TRBJ1-4, with D unresolved. The CDR3 extends over 12 amino acids. The V gene lost 2 bases and the J gene lost 4 bases, with 2 bases spanning the gap. Germline V CDR1 and CDR2: SEHNR, FQNEAQ (reference sequence). This CDR3 reads CASSLFNEKLFF. CDR3 nucleotides: TGTGCCAGCAGCTTATTTAATGAAAAACTGTTTTTT.

V and J are TRBV6-5 and TRBJ2-7; D not resolved. This CDR3 has 15 residues. Germline-derived CDR1 and CDR2 are MNHEY and SVGAGI. Trimming took 5 bases from V and 4 from J, leaving 18 bases between them. The CDR3 loop is CASSPHPAFSYEQYF. The CDR3 nucleotides read TGTGCCAGCAGTCCTCACCCGGCCTTCTCATACGAGCAGTACTTC.

This clone appeared once. The rearrangement links TRBV7-9 to TRBJ2-1; 8 bases match TRBD2. Germline CDR1 SEHNR, CDR2 FQNEAQ (reference sequence). This CDR3 has 15 residues. The V gene end was trimmed by 4 bases and the J gene end by 5 bases; junction bases not matched to a gene: 7. The CDR3 bases are TGTGCCAGCAGCTCCTGGCGGGGGGCCAACAATGAGCAGTTCTTC. It encodes CASSSWRGANNEQFF.

This CDR3 is CASSLHFGEGYNEQFF. The CDR3 nucleotides read TGCGCCAGCAGCTTACACTTCGGCGAAGGCTACAATGAGCAGTTCTTC. V and J are TRBV5-1 and TRBJ2-1, with D uncertain. CDR3 length equals 16 residues. Germline V CDR1 and CDR2: SGHRS, YFSETQ. Trimming took 2 bases from V and 3 from J, leaving 15 bases between them. The complete variable domain, with remaining parts taken from reference TRBV5-1 and TRBJ2-1, reads KAGVTQTPRYLIKTRGQQVTLSCSPISGHRSVSWYQQTPGQGLQFLFEYFSETQRNKGNFPGRFSGRQFSNSRSEMNVSTLELGDSALYLCASSLHFGEGYNEQFFGPGTRLTVL.

This chain connects TRBV2 to TRBJ2-7; the D is unclear. CDR1 SNHLY and CDR2 FYNNEI come from the germline V gene. Trimming shortened V by 10 bases and J by 2 bases, and 9 bases separated the two germline ends. The CDR3 runs 11 residues. CDR3 residues: CATSPTYEQYF. For the CDR3, the DNA is TGTGCCACCTCACCGACCTACGAGCAGTACTTC.

The chain uses TRBV5-5 and TRBJ1-1; D not certain. The V and J ends lost 2 bases and 4 bases respectively, with 9 bases between them. CDR3 length: 13 residues. Germline V CDR1 and CDR2: SGHKS, YYEKEE (reference sequence). The CDR3: CASSFYDPTEAFF. The CDR3 DNA follows: TGTGCCAGCAGCTTTTATGACCCCACTGAAGCTTTCTTT.